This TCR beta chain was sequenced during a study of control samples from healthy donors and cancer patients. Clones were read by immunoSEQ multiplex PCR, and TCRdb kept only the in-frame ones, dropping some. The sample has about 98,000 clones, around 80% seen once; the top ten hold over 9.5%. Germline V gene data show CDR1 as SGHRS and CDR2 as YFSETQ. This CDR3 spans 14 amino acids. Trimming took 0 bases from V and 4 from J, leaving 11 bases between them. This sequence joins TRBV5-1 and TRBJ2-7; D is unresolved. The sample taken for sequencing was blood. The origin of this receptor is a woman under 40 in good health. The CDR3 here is CASSLEAERYEQYF. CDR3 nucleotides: TGCGCCAGCAGCTTGGAGGCAGAGCGATACGAGCAGTACTTC.